This is a list of T cell receptor beta chains from one sample in a study of T cell responses to AZD1222 COVID-19 vaccine. Assay used: immunoSEQ multiplex PCR; TCRdb lists only in-frame clones, some missing. The table lists approximately 140,000 clones, 75% to 85% of them singletons. Here the sequenced sample was peripheral blood, taken on day 0 of MenACWY control vaccination. Receptors were obtained from an adult in good health. Both conserved end residues are part of each CDR3. Fields, in order: clone size, J gene, D gene, V gene, CDR3 DNA, CDR3 protein. The D gene is left open where the match is weak. Size values are once, few and many counts, or a class for expanded clones, and some rows have none.

.,TRBJ2-1,.,TRBV5-4,TGTGCCAGCAGCTTCCGGGACGGGAATGAGCAGTTCTTC,CASSFRDGNEQFF
.,TRBJ1-6,TRBD1,TRBV6-5,TGTGCCAGCATTTACGACAGGGGGGGTGATTCACCCCTCCACTTT,CASIYDRGGDSPLHF
few,TRBJ2-2,.,TRBV19,TGTGCCAGTAGTAGACCGGGGACCGGGGAGCTGTTTTTT,CASSRPGTGELFF
.,TRBJ2-1,.,TRBV30,TGTGCCTGGAGTAATAGCCCGTACTCCTACAATGAGCAGTTCTTC,CAWSNSPYSYNEQFF
few,TRBJ1-2,TRBD1,TRBV9,TGTGCCAGCAGCCCCCGGGGGACAGGGATATATGGCTACACCTTC,CASSPRGTGIYGYTF
.,TRBJ2-1,.,TRBV21-1,TGTGCCAGCAGCAAGACCCCCGGGACAGACCAACGGGATGAGCAGTTCTTC,CASSKTPGTDQRDEQFF
.,TRBJ1-2,TRBD1,TRBV2,TGTGCCAGCAGTGGTAACGGATGGGCAGGGGGCGGCTACACCTTC,CASSGNGWAGGGYTF
.,TRBJ1-6,.,TRBV10-1,TGCGCCAGCAGCAGGGAATATAATTCACCCCTCCACTTT,CASSREYNSPLHF
.,TRBJ2-5,.,TRBV18,TGTGCCAGCTCACGGTCAGCCCAAGAGACCCAGTACTTC,CASSRSAQETQYF
few,TRBJ1-3,.,TRBV3-1/TRBV3-2,TGTGCCAGCAGCCGATCGGGGGGGACTGGAAACACCATATATTTT,CASSRSGGTGNTIYF
.,TRBJ1-3,.,TRBV7-2,TGTGCCAGCAGCTCCGACTCTCTTAGGGGAAACACCATATATTTT,CASSSDSLRGNTIYF
.,TRBJ2-1,.,TRBV5-4,TGTGCCAGCAGCTTGAACAGAGCCAATGAGCAGTTCTTC,CASSLNRANEQFF
.,TRBJ2-6,.,TRBV6-5,TGTGCCAGCAGACGGACGGGGGCTGGGGCCAACGTCCTGACTTTC,CASRRTGAGANVLTF
once,TRBJ2-1,.,TRBV2,TGTGCCAGCAGTTGGCAGGGTAGCTCCTACAATGAGCAGTTCTTC,CASSWQGSSYNEQFF
.,TRBJ2-7,TRBD1,TRBV19,TGTGCCAGTAGTACCGGGACAGGGCCTCGGGAGCAGTACTTC,CASSTGTGPREQYF
.,TRBJ1-5,.,TRBV19,TGTGCCAGTTTGGGGGTCTGGAATCAGCCCCAGCATTTT,CASLGVWNQPQHF
.,TRBJ2-1,TRBD1,TRBV4-1,TGCGCCAGCAGCCAAGCTCCGGGACAGAACTCCTACAATGAGCAGTTCTTC,CASSQAPGQNSYNEQFF
.,TRBJ1-5,.,TRBV4-1,TGCGCCAGCAGCCAAGGGCTGGGGTCTGGCAATCAGCCCCAGCATTTT,CASSQGLGSGNQPQHF
.,TRBJ2-5,.,TRBV3-1/TRBV3-2,TGTGCCAGCAGCCGGTCGACCCAGTACTTC,CASSRSTQYF
.,TRBJ2-3,.,TRBV2,TGTGCCAGCACGGCACGCGACTGGGATACGCAGTATTTT,CASTARDWDTQYF
.,TRBJ1-1,.,TRBV11-1,TGTGCCAGCAGCTTTGGGGGGAACACTGAAGCTTTCTTT,CASSFGGNTEAFF
.,TRBJ1-1,.,TRBV19,TGTGCCAGTAGCGATGTCGAGAACACTGAAGCTTTCTTT,CASSDVENTEAFF
.,TRBJ1-6,.,TRBV14,TGTGCCAGCAGCCAAAGGGGGTTTAGTTCACCCCTCCACTTT,CASSQRGFSSPLHF
.,TRBJ2-2,TRBD2,TRBV15,TGTGCCACCAGTGCCAGCGGGGGGGCCGACACCGGGGAGCTGTTTTTT,CATSASGGADTGELFF
.,TRBJ2-3,TRBD2,TRBV2,TGTGCCAGCAGGCTGGCTAGCGGGGGCACAGATACGCAGTATTTT,CASRLASGGTDTQYF
once,TRBJ1-1,.,TRBV27,TGTGCCAGCAGTCTAACATTCGGCAAGGCGGGAAGCACTGAAGCTTTCTTT,CASSLTFGKAGSTEAFF
.,TRBJ1-4,.,TRBV6-6,TGTGCCAGCAGTCGCCGAAGGGGGGCGGGAAAACTGTTTTTT,CASSRRRGAGKLFF
few,TRBJ1-5,TRBD1,TRBV7-9,TGTGCCGCAGGGACAGGAAACCAGCCCCAGCATTTT,CAAGTGNQPQHF